This entry describes one T cell receptor (beta chain). Its antigen is currently not known. The record has no base qualities; no much larger clone is one base away. The data belong to a study of blood T cell repertoires in COVID-19 (TCRdb year 2020). Broadly, across the study: The collaborator samples originated in the United States, Italy and Spain and spanned the acute and convalescent phases of COVID-19. The prospective study material was composed of cDNA or gDNA derived from T cells, B-cell-depleted T cells, or PBMCs. Subjects who had been exposed to COVID-19, were actively infected with it, or had recovered from it provided the deeply sampled blood TCRbeta repertoires that made up the dataset. The repertoires were made available in a free public database intended to serve as a resource for research on the immune response to SARS-CoV-2. Samples were obtained from the ongoing ImmuneRACE study (first 160 participants) and from about 1,300 subjects provided by 6 global collaborators. Sample metadata almost always included a de-identified subject ID, COVID-19 status, age in years and sex. HLA class I and class II types, where available, came from metadata supplied by the sample provider rather than from assay-based typing. The paper as a whole reports these results and caveats: The quantity of clinical and demographic metadata differed by source and by participant and was supplied without curation.

TCRbeta CDR3 regions were amplified from genomic DNA by means of the immunoSEQ Assay, a bias-controlled multiplex PCR. The original methods were these. The number of nucleated cells in each sample was estimated by amplification of reference gene primers within the assay. To quantify the absolute abundance of each unique TCRbeta CDR3 rearrangement, sequence reads were collapsed and filtered. For each sample, productive Simpson clonality was calculated as the square root of Simpson's diversity index over productive rearrangements. Held by TCRdb, this immuneACCESS table contains in-frame sequences only and omits some clones. Under half of the omission traces to an unresolved V gene where checked; the cause of the rest is unknown. V and J calls and clone size are those listed in that table; D and trimming were worked out from the DNA. Across this sample there are more than 140,000 clones, with roughly 82% seen only once. The ten largest clonotypes hold roughly 6.8% of the sample.

Inclusive of the bounding cysteine and phenylalanine, the CDR3 is 16 residues long. Only CDR3 DNA is held: 48 bases, read in frame from base 1. Based on the germline V gene, the CDR1 and CDR2 sequences are MGHRA and YSYEKL. V lost 6 bases and J lost 9 bases, and the count of bases not matched to a germline gene is 11. The collaborating institutions used their own protocols to collect whole blood in K2EDTA tubes. Collaborator samples were shipped for TCRbeta analysis as frozen whole blood, isolated PBMCs, or DNA extracted from either sample type. Sequenced: peripheral blood. This TCR came from a woman aged 45-65 years in a cohort sampled during active or convalescent COVID-19. Recombination linked TRBV4-1 to TRBJ2-1, with TRBD2 identical over 13 junction bases. CDR3 loop: CASRPTSGGDWVEQFF. Read as DNA, the sequence is TGCGCCAGCAGACCAACTAGCGGGGGGGATTGGGTTGAGCAGTTCTTC.